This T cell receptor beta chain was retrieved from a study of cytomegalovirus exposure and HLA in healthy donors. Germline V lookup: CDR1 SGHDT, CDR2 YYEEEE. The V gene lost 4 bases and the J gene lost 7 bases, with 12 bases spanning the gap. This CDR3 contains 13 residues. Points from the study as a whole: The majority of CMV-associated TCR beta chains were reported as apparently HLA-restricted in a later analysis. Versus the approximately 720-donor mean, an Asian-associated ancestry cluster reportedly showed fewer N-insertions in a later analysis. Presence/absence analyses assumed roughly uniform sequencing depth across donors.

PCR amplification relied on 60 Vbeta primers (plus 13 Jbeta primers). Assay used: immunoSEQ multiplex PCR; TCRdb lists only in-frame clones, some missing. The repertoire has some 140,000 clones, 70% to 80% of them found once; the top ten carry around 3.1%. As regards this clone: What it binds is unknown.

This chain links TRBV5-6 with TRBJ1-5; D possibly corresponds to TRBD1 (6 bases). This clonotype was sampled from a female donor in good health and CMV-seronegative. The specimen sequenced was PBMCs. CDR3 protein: CASSQGGRQPQHF. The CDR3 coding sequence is TGTGCCAGCAGCCAAGGGGGAAGGCAGCCCCAGCATTTT.